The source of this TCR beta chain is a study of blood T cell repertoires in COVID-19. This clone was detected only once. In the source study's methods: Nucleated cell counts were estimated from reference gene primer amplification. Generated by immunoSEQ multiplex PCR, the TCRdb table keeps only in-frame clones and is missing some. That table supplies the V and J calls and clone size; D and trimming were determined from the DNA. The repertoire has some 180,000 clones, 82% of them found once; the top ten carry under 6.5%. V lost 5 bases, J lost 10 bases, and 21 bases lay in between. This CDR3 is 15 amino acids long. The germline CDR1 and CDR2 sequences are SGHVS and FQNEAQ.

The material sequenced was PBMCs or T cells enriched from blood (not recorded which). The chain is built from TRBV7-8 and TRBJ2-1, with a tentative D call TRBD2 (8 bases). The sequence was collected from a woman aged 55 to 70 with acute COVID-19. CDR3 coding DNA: TGTGCCAGCAGCGCTTGGACTAGCCCACAGGGGGAGCAGTTCTTC. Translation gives CASSAWTSPQGEQFF.